This T cell receptor beta chain originates from a study of shared clonotypes between healthy human individuals. Data came from immunoSEQ multiplex PCR; TCRdb stores just in-frame clones and leaves some out. The sample has about 1 million clones; 75% to 80% are singletons. The V gene lost 7 bases and the J gene lost 3 bases, with 11 bases spanning the gap. This CDR3 contains 13 residues. Per the germline V gene, CDR1 is MNHEY and CDR2 is SVGAGI. The TCR comes from a man between 18 and 35 years old in good health. Some clones in this sample may be carry-over from other donors' samples. Specimen: memory CD4+ T cells from PBMCs. Subset: CD45RA-negative fraction. The rearrangement links TRBV6-5 to TRBJ2-3, with D perhaps TRBD2 (5 bases). CDR3 protein: CASMAGGTDTQYF. CDR3 coding DNA: TGTGCCAGCATGGCAGGAGGAACAGATACGCAGTATTTT.